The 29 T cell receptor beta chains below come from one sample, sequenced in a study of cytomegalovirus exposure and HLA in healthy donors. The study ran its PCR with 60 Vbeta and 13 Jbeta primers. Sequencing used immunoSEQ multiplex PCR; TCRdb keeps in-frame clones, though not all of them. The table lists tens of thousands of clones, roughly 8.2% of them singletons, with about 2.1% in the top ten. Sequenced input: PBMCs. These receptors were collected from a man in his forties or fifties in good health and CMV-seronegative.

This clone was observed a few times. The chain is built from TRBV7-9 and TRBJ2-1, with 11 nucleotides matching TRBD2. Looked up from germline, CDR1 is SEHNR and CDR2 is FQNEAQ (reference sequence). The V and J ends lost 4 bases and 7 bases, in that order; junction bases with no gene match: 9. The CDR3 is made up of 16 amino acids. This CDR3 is CASSSSGGPHWNEQFF. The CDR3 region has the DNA TGTGCCAGCAGCTCTAGCGGGGGGCCGCACTGGAATGAGCAGTTCTTC.

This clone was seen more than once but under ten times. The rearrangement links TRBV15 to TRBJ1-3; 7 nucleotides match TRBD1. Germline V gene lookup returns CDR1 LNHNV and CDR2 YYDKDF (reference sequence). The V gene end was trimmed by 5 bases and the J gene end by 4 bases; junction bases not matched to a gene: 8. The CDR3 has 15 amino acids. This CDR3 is CATSGGGGQGNTIYF. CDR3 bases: TGTGCCACCAGCGGAGGGGGCGGACAGGGAAACACCATATATTTT.

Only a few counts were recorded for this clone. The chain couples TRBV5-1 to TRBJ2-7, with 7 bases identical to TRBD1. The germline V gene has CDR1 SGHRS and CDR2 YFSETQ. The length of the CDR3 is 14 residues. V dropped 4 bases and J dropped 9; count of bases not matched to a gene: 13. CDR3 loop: CASSLTGPGVGQYF. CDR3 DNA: TGCGCCAGCAGCCTGACAGGGCCGGGTGTGGGGCAGTACTTC.

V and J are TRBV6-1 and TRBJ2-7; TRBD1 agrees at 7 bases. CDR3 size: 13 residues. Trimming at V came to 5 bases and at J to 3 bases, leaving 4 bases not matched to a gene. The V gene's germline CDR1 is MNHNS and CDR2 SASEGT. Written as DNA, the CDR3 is TGTGCCAGCAGTCAGAACAGGGGCTACGAGCAGTACTTC. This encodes CASSQNRGYEQYF.

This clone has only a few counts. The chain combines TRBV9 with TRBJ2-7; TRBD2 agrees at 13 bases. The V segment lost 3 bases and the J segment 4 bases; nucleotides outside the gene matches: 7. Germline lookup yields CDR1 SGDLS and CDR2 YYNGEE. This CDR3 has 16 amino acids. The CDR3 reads CASSAGLAGVGYEQYF. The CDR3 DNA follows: TGTGCCAGCAGCGCCGGACTAGCGGGAGTAGGATACGAGCAGTACTTC.

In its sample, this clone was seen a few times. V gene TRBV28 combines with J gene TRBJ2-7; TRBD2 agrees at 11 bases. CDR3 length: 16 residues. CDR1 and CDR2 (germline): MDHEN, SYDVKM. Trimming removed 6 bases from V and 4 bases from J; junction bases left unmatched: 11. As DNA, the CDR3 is TGTGCCAGCAGCCTCGAGGGGACTAGCGGAGCGTACGAGCAGTACTTC. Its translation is CASSLEGTSGAYEQYF.

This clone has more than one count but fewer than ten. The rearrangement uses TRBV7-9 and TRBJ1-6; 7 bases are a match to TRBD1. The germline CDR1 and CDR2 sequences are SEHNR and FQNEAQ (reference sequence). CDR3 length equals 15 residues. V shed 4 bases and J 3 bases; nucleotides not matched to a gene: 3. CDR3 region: CASSSRDSYNSPLHF. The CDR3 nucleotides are TGTGCCAGCAGCTCCCGGGACAGCTATAATTCACCCCTCCACTTT.

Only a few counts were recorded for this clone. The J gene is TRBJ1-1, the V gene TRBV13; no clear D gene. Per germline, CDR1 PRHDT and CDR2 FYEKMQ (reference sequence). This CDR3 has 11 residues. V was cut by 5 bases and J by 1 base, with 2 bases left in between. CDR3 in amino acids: CASSRNTEAFF. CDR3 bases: TGTGCCAGCAGCCGGAACACTGAAGCTTTCTTT.

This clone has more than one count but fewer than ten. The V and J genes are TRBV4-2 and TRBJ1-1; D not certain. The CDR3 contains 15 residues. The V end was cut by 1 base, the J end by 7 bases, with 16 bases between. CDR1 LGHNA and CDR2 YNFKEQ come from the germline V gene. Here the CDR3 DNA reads TGTGCCAGCAGCCAAGGGGCCCAAGCCGGGATTGAAGCTTTCTTT. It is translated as CASSQGAQAGIEAFF.

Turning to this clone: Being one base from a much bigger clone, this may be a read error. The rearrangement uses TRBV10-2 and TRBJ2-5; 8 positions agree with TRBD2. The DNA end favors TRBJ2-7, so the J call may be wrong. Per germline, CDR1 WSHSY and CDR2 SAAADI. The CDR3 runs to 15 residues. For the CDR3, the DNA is TGCGCCAGCAGTTTCCCCGAGACTAGCGTCTACGAGCAGTACTTC. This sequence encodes CASSFPETSVYEQYF.

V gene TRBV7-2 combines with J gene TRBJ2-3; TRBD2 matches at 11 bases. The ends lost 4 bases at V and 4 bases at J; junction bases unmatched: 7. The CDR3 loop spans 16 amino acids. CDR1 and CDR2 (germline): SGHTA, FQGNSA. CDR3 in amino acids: CASSSLAGGPPDTQYF. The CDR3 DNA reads TGTGCCAGCAGCTCTTTAGCGGGGGGGCCCCCAGATACGCAGTATTTT.

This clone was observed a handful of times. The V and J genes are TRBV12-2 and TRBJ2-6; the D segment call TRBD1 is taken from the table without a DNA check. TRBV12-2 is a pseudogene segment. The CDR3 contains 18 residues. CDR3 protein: CASRVQLPGAPGANVLTF. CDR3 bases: TGTGCAAGTCGCGTCCAACTCCCAGGGGCTCCTGGGGCCAACGTCCTGACTTTC.

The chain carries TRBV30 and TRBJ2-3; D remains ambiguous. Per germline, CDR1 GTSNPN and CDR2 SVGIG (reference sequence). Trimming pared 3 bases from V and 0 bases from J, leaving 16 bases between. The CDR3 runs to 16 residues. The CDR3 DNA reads TGTGCCTGGAGCAGAAGTGGCCTGTCTAGCACAGATACGCAGTATTTT. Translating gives CAWSRSGLSSTDTQYF.

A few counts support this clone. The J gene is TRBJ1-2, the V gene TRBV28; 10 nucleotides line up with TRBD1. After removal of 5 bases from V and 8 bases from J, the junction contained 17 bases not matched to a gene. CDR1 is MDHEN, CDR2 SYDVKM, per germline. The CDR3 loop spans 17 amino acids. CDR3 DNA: TGTGCCAGCAGTCAGGCGGGACAGGGGTATTTGAGGTACGGCTACACCTTC. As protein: CASSQAGQGYLRYGYTF.

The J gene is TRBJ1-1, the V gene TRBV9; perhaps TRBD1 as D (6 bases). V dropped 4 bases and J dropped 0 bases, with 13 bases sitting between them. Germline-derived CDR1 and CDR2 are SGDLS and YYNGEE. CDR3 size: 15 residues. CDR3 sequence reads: CASSPSDRLNTEAFF. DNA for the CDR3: TGTGCCAGCAGCCCTTCGGACAGACTGAACACTGAAGCTTTCTTT.

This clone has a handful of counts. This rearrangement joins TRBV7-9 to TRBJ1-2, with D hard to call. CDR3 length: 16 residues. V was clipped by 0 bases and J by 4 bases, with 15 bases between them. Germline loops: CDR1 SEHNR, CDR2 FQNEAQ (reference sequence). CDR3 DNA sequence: TGTGCCAGCAGCTTAGCTTCGTCGCGGGCCCTCTATGGCTACACCTTC. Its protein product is CASSLASSRALYGYTF. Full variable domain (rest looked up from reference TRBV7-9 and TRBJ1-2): DTGVSQNPRHKITKRGQNVTFRCDPISEHNRLYWYRQTLGQGPEFLTYFQNEAQLEKSRLLSDRFSAERPKGSFSTLEIQRTEQGDSAMYLCASSLASSRALYGYTFGSGTRLTVV.

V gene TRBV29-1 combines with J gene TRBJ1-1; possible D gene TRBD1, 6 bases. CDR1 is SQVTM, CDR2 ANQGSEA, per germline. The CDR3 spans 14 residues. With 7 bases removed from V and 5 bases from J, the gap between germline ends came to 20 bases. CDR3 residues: CSASMGQGGTEAFF. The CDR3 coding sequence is TGCAGCGCCTCTATGGGACAAGGTGGTACTGAAGCTTTCTTT.

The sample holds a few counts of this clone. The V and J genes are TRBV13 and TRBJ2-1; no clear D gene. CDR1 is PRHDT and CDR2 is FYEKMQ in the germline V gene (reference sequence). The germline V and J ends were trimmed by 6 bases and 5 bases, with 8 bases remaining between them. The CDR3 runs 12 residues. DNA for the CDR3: TGTGCCAGCAGTCACATGAACAATGAGCAGTTCTTC. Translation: CASSHMNNEQFF.

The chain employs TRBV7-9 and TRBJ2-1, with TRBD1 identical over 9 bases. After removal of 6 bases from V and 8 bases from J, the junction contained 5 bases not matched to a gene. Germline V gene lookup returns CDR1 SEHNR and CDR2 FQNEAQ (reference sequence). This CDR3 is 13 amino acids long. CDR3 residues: CASSVGTGYEQFF. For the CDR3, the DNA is TGTGCCAGCAGTGTCGGGACAGGGTATGAGCAGTTCTTC.

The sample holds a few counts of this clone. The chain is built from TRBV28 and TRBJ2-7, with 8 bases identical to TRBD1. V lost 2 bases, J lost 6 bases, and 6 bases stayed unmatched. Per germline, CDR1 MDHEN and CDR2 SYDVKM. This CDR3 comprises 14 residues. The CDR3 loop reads CASSLNRGIIEQYF. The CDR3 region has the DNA TGTGCCAGCAGTTTAAACAGGGGGATAATCGAGCAGTACTTC.

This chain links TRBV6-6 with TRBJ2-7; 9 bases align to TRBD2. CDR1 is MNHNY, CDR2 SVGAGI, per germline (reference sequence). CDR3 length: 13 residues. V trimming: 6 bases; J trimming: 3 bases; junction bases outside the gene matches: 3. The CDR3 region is CASSWREGYEQYF. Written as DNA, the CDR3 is TGTGCCAGCAGCTGGCGGGAGGGCTACGAGCAGTACTTC.

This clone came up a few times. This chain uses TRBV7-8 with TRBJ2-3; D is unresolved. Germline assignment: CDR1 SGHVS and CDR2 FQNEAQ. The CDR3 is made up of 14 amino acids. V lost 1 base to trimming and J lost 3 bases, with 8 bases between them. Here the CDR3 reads CASSLDTSTDTQYF. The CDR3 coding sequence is TGTGCCAGCAGCTTAGATACGAGTACAGATACGCAGTATTTT.

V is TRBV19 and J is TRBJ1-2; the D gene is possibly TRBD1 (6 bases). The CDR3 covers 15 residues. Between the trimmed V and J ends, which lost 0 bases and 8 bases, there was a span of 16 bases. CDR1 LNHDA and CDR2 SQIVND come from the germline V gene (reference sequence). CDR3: CASSIDTWDKGGYTF. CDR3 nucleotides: TGTGCCAGTAGTATAGATACGTGGGACAAGGGCGGCTACACCTTC.

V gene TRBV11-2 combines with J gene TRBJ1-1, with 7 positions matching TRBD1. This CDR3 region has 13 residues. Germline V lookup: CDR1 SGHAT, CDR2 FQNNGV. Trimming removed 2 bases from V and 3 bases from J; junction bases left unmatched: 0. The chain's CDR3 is CASSLTGDTEAFF. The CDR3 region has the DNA TGTGCCAGCAGCTTAACAGGGGACACTGAAGCTTTCTTT.

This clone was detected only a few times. Here the CDR3 reads CASSRGWLGELFF. The CDR3 DNA reads as TGTGCCAGCAGCCGGGGTTGGCTCGGGGAGCTGTTTTTT. The chain couples TRBV6-6 to TRBJ2-2; D perhaps matches TRBD2 (5 bases). The CDR3 covers 13 residues. Germline V gives CDR1 MNHNY, CDR2 SVGAGI (reference sequence). Trimming left V 6 bases short and J 7 bases short, with 12 bases between.

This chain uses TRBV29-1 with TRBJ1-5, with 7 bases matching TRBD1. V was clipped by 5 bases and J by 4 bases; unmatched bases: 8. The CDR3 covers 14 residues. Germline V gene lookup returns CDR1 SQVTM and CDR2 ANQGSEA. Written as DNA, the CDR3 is TGCAGCGTTTGGGACAGATCCGGTAATCAGCCCCAGCATTTT. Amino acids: CSVWDRSGNQPQHF.

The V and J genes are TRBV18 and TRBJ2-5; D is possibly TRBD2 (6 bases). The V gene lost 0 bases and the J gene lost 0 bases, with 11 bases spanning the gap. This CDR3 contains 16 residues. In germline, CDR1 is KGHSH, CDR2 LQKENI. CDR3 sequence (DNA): TGTGCCAGCTCACCACCGGGAGCGGGTTACCAAGAGACCCAGTACTTC. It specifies CASSPPGAGYQETQYF.

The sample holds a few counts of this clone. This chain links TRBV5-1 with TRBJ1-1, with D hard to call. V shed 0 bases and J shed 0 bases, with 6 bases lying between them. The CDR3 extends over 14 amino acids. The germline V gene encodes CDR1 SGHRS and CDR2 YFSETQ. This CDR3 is CASSLGSMNTEAFF. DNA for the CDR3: TGCGCCAGCAGCTTGGGTAGCATGAACACTGAAGCTTTCTTT.

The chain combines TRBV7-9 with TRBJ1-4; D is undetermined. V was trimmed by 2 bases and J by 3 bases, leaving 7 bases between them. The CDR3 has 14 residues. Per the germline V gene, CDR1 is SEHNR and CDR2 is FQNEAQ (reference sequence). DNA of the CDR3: TGTGCCAGCAGCTTATCACAGTCTAATGAAAAACTGTTTTTT. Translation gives CASSLSQSNEKLFF.